The 24 T cell receptor beta chains reported below all come from one sample, sequenced in a study of blood T cell repertoires in COVID-19. The data were produced by immunoSEQ multiplex PCR, yet TCRdb's version contains in-frame clones alone and is incomplete. The sample lists about 160,000 clones, roughly 85% occurring once. Sequencing was carried out using peripheral blood. These receptors were taken from a woman aged 45-65 years with COVID-19, enrolled during active disease.

The chain has TRBV28 and TRBJ2-7; D may be TRBD2 (6 bases). V was clipped by 7 bases and J by 0 bases, with 13 bases between them. The CDR3 spans 14 residues. CDR1 MDHEN and CDR2 SYDVKM come from the germline V gene. CDR3 amino acids: CASIPAGGSYEQYF. The CDR3 DNA reads as TGTGCCAGCATTCCTGCCGGGGGCTCCTACGAGCAGTACTTC.

This chain uses TRBV5-4 with TRBJ1-1, with unresolved D. CDR1 is SGHNT and CDR2 is YYREEE in the germline V gene (reference sequence). This CDR3 spans 17 amino acids. The ends were cut back, 1 base at V and 1 base at J, with 17 bases in the middle. CDR3 region: CASSLKLLASSNTEAFF. In DNA, the CDR3 is TGTGCCAGCAGCTTGAAACTTCTAGCCTCGTCGAACACTGAAGCTTTCTTT.

This sequence joins TRBV4-1 and TRBJ2-3; 9 positions match TRBD2. The V gene's germline CDR1 is MGHRA and CDR2 YSYEKL. J lost 2 bases, V lost 0 bases, and 9 bases had no gene match. The length of the CDR3 is 18 residues. CDR3 nucleotide sequence: TGCGCCAGCAGCCAAGATCAATGGCTAGCGGGACTCACAGATACGCAGTATTTT. Translated: CASSQDQWLAGLTDTQYF.

The CDR3 DNA is TGCGCCAGCAGCTCCACAGGGGGAGCATACGAGCAGTACTTC. This sequence encodes CASSSTGGAYEQYF. This chain uses TRBV5-1 with TRBJ2-7; 8 bases fit TRBD1. Germline loops: CDR1 SGHRS, CDR2 YFSETQ. The CDR3 length is 14 residues. The V gene end was trimmed by 3 bases and the J gene end by 4 bases; junction bases not matched to a gene: 6.

This clone was seen once. The V call is TRBV10-2, the J call TRBJ2-7; possible D gene TRBD1, 6 bases. V was cut by 4 bases and J by 2 bases, with 9 bases left in between. The CDR3 runs 13 residues. Germline CDR1 WSHSY, CDR2 SAAADI. CDR3 loop: CASSGDTTYEQYF. The DNA of the CDR3 is TGCGCCAGCAGTGGGGACACTACCTACGAGCAGTACTTC.

This clone was counted between two and nine times. The V call is TRBV7-7, the J call TRBJ2-5, with 10 positions matching TRBD1. With V trimmed by 1 base and J by 5 bases, 1 base remained unmatched. From germline, CDR1 is SSHAT and CDR2 FNYEAQ (reference sequence). This CDR3 region has 14 residues. The CDR3 is CASSLGQGAETQYF. For the CDR3, the DNA is TGTGCCAGCAGCTTAGGACAGGGGGCCGAGACCCAGTACTTC. The full variable domain, rest sourced from reference TRBV7-7 and TRBJ2-5, is GAGVSQSPRYKVTKRGQDVTLRCDPISSHATLYWYQQALGQGPEFLTYFNYEAQPDKSGLPSDRFSAERPEGSISTLTIQRTEQRDSAMYRCASSLGQGAETQYFGPGTRLLVL.

V and J are TRBV3-1 (or the pseudogene TRBV3-2) and TRBJ2-3; 9 nucleotides agree with TRBD2. V trimming: 4 bases; J trimming: 2 bases; junction bases outside the gene matches: 16. The CDR3 loop spans 19 amino acids. From germline, CDR1 is LGHDT and CDR2 YNNKEL (reference sequence). This chain's CDR3 is CASSLFLAGSRGNTDTQYF. CDR3 sequence (DNA): TGTGCCAGCAGCCTGTTCCTAGCGGGGTCAAGGGGGAACACAGATACGCAGTATTTT.

The chain uses TRBV7-9 and TRBJ2-5; the D gene is possibly TRBD2 (5 bases). Trimming cost V 5 bases and J 4 bases, with 20 bases left between them. There are 16 residues in the CDR3. Germline V gene lookup returns CDR1 SEHNR and CDR2 FQNEAQ (reference sequence). This chain's CDR3 is CASSPGPLTGRETQYF. CDR3 DNA sequence: TGTGCCAGCAGCCCAGGACCTTTAACGGGGAGAGAGACCCAGTACTTC.

The chain is built from TRBV9 and TRBJ2-2; a possible D gene is TRBD2 (6 bases). Germline CDR1 reads SGDLS; CDR2 reads YYNGEE. This CDR3 has 15 residues. V gave up 4 bases and J gave up 2 bases, with 12 bases separating them. In DNA, the CDR3 is TGTGCCAGCAGCCCCCGGAGGGGTAACACCGGGGAGCTGTTTTTT. Translated, it gives CASSPRRGNTGELFF.

This rearrangement joins TRBV9 to TRBJ2-1; TRBD2 matches at 8 bases. Germline V gene lookup returns CDR1 SGDLS and CDR2 YYNGEE. The CDR3 is 15 residues long. Trimming removed 1 base from V and 2 bases from J; junction bases left unmatched: 2. CDR3 residues: CASSVYGGAYNEQFF. The CDR3 DNA follows: TGTGCCAGCAGCGTATACGGGGGGGCCTACAATGAGCAGTTCTTC. Based on the CDR3 plus reference TRBV9 and TRBJ2-1, the full variable domain is DSGVTQTPKHLITATGQRVTLRCSPRSGDLSVYWYQQSLDQGLQFLIQYYNGEERAKGNILERFSAQQFPDLHSELNLSSLELGDSALYFCASSVYGGAYNEQFFGPGTRLTVL.

This clone was seen a handful of times. The V gene is TRBV18, the J gene TRBJ1-5; weak D call: TRBD1 (6 bases). V was cut by 0 bases and J by 3 bases, with 9 bases left in between. This CDR3 is 15 amino acids long. CDR1 is KGHSH and CDR2 is LQKENI in the germline V gene. CDR3: CASSPPQGFNQPQHF. The CDR3 DNA follows: TGTGCCAGCTCACCACCCCAGGGGTTCAATCAGCCCCAGCATTTT.

This clone was seen just once. The rearrangement joins TRBV30 to TRBJ1-2; D possibly corresponds to TRBD1 (6 bases). CDR3 size: 14 residues. Germline CDR1 is GTSNPN and CDR2 is SVGIG (reference sequence). V dropped 0 bases and J dropped 4 bases, with 12 bases sitting between them. CDR3 sequence (DNA): TGTGCCTGGAGTGTACTAGGACAGTCCTATGGCTACACCTTC. It encodes CAWSVLGQSYGYTF.

This clone was detected once. This sequence joins TRBV28 and TRBJ2-3; 8 nucleotides match TRBD1. From germline, CDR1 is MDHEN and CDR2 SYDVKM. The CDR3 totals 15 residues. Unmatched junction bases numbered 7, after V lost 7 bases and J lost 1 base. CDR3 residues: CASTMTGVGTDTQYF. The CDR3 DNA reads as TGTGCCAGCACTATGACAGGGGTGGGCACAGATACGCAGTATTTT.

The chain joins TRBV5-1 to TRBJ1-1, with 7 bases identical to TRBD1. Trimming removed 1 base from V and 7 bases from J; junction bases left unmatched: 4. CDR3 size: 13 residues. Germline V gene sequence: CDR1 SGHRS, CDR2 YFSETQ. Here the CDR3 reads CASSLYGQDEAFF. The CDR3 DNA reads TGCGCCAGCAGCTTGTATGGACAGGATGAAGCTTTCTTT.

The genes are TRBV4-1 and TRBJ2-1; D is ambiguous. Looked up from germline, CDR1 is MGHRA and CDR2 is YSYEKL. The CDR3 length is 14 residues. Trimming took 0 bases from V and 5 from J, leaving 8 bases between them. CDR3 sequence (DNA): TGCGCCAGCAGCCAAGATGAGGTAGACAATGAGCAGTTCTTC. It codes for CASSQDEVDNEQFF.

The chain has TRBV11-3 and TRBJ2-1, with D possibly being TRBD1 (6 bases). Trimming removed 4 bases from V and 8 bases from J, with 21 bases in between. The CDR3 consists of 16 residues. CDR1 and CDR2 from the germline V gene are SGHNT and YENEEA. CDR3 sequence reads: CASSSTGLLTSDEQFF. The DNA of the CDR3 is TGTGCCAGCAGCTCCACAGGGCTCCTGACTTCGGATGAGCAGTTCTTC.

The chain is built from TRBV4-2 and TRBJ1-1, with 7 nucleotides matching TRBD1. Germline V gives CDR1 LGHNA, CDR2 YNFKEQ. V was clipped by 2 bases and J by 2 bases; unmatched bases: 8. The CDR3 totals 16 residues. The chain's CDR3 is CASSQKSQGTNTEAFF. In DNA, the CDR3 is TGTGCCAGCAGCCAAAAATCACAGGGGACTAACACTGAAGCTTTCTTT.

Concerning this clone: Other nucleotide sequences in the sample specify the same CDR3. J is TRBJ1-1 and V is TRBV19; unclear D gene. Germline V gene sequence: CDR1 LNHDA, CDR2 SQIVND (reference sequence). The CDR3 length is 14 residues. V was trimmed by 1 base and J by 1 base, leaving 7 bases between them. The CDR3 is CASSIVEGNTEAFF. CDR3 DNA sequence: TGTGCCAGTAGTATAGTGGAGGGGAACACTGAAGCTTTCTTT.

This chain links TRBV18 with TRBJ1-2; possibly TRBD1 for D (5 bases). V was pared by 3 bases and J by 5 bases, with 13 bases between. Germline CDR1 and CDR2: KGHSH and LQKENI. The CDR3 consists of 14 residues. CDR3 coding DNA: TGTGCCAGCTCACCCGTTAGGGGCCTTTATGGCTACACCTTC. This encodes CASSPVRGLYGYTF.

This clone was counted a single time. The chain couples TRBV6-2 or TRBV6-3 to TRBJ2-3; 12 bases map to TRBD2. Germline trimming cut 1 base from V and 0 bases from J; bases unmatched to any gene: 11. Germline V CDR1 and CDR2: MNHEY, SVGEGT. This CDR3 comprises 20 residues. CDR3 protein: CASSYLAGTSGPPSTDTQYF. The CDR3 DNA sequence: TGTGCCAGCAGTTACTTAGCCGGGACTAGCGGGCCTCCTAGCACAGATACGCAGTATTTT.

This rearrangement joins TRBV6-2 or TRBV6-3 to TRBJ2-2; D is uncertain. The CDR3 totals 13 residues. Trimming cost V 1 base and J 8 bases, with 8 bases left between them. From germline, CDR1 is MNHEY and CDR2 SVGEGT. The CDR3, as DNA: TGTGCCAGCAGTTACTTCTTGACAGGGGAGCTGTTTTTT. Translation gives CASSYFLTGELFF.

The J gene is TRBJ1-1, the V gene TRBV4-2; TRBD1 agrees at 8 bases. This CDR3 spans 16 amino acids. Germline CDR1 and CDR2: LGHNA and YNFKEQ. The junction had 5 bases not matched to a gene; V was cut back by 1 base and J by 1 base. The CDR3 loop reads CASSQVEGTGNTEAFF. CDR3 nucleotides: TGTGCCAGCAGCCAAGTAGAGGGGACAGGGAACACTGAAGCTTTCTTT.

The rearrangement joins TRBV6-1 to TRBJ2-2, with a weak D call TRBD2 (5 bases). The CDR3 is made up of 15 amino acids. V lost 1 base and J 4 bases, leaving 10 bases between the germline ends. CDR1 MNHNS and CDR2 SASEGT come from the germline V gene. CDR3 protein: CASSEEPGSTGELFF. The CDR3 DNA reads as TGTGCCAGCAGTGAAGAGCCGGGGTCCACCGGGGAGCTGTTTTTT.

The V and J genes are TRBV10-3 and TRBJ2-7, with a possible D match to TRBD1 (5 bases). Germline assignment: CDR1 ENHRY and CDR2 SYGVKD. The V end was cut by 4 bases, the J end by 2 bases, with 12 bases between. The CDR3 has 14 residues. The CDR3 loop is CAISADSTPYEQYF. The CDR3, as DNA: TGTGCCATCAGTGCTGACAGTACCCCCTACGAGCAGTACTTC.